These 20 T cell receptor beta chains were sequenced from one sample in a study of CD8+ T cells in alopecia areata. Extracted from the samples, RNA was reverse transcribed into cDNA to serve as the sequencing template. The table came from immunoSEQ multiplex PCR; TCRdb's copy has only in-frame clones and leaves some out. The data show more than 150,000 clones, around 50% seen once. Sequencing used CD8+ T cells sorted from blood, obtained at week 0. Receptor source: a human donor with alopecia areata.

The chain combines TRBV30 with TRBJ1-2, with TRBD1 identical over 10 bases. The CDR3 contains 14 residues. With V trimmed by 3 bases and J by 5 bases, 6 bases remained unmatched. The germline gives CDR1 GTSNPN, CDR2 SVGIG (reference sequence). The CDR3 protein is CAWSEGTGAYGYTF. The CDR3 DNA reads TGTGCCTGGAGCGAAGGGACAGGGGCATATGGCTACACCTTC.

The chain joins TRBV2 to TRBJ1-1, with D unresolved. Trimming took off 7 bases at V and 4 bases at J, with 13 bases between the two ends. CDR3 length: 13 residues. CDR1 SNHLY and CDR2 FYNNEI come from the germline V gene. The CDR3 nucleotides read TGTGCCAGCACCGACCACCCATCCACTGAAGCTTTCTTT. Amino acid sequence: CASTDHPSTEAFF.

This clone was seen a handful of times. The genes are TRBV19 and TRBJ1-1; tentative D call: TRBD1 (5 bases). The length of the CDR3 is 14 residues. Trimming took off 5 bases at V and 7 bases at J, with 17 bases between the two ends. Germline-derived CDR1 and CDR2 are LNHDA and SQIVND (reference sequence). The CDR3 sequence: CASSPRDGLNEAFF. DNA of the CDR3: TGTGCCAGTAGTCCCCGGGACGGACTTAATGAAGCTTTCTTT.

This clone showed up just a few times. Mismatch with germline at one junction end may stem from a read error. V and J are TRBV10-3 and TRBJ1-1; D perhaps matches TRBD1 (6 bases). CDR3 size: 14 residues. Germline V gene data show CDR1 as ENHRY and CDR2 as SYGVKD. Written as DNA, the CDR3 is TGTGCCAGCAGTTATGGACAGAGGAACACTGAAGCTTTCTTT. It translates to CASSYGQRNTEAFF.

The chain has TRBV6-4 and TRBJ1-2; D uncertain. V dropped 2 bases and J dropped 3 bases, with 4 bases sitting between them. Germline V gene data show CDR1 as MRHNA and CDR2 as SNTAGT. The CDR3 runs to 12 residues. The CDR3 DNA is TGTGCCAGCAGTGACGGGGACTATGGCTACACCTTC. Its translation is CASSDGDYGYTF.

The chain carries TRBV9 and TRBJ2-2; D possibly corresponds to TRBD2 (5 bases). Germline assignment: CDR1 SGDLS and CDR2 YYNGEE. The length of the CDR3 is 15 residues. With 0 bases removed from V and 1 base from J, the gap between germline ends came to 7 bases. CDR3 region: CASSVGSGNTGELFF. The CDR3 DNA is TGTGCCAGCAGCGTAGGAAGCGGGAACACCGGGGAGCTGTTTTTT.

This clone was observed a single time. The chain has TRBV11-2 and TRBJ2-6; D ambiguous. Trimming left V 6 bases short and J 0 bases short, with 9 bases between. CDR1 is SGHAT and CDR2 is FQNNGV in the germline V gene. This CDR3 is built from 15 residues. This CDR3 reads CASRSENSGANVLTF. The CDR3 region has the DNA TGTGCCAGCAGGAGTGAGAACTCTGGGGCCAACGTCCTGACTTTC.

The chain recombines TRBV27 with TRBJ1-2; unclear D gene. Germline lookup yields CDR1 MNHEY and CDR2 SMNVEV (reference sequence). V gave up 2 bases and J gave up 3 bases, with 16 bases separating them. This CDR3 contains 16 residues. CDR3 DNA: TGTGCCAGCAGTTTAATTAGCGGGAATACACACTATGGCTACACCTTC. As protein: CASSLISGNTHYGYTF.

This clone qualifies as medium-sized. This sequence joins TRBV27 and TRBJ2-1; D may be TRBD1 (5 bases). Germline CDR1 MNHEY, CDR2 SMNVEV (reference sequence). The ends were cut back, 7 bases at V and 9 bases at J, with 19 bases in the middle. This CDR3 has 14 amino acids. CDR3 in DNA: TGTGCCAGCATTGGACACGAAGAAAACGGTGAGCAGTTCTTC. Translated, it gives CASIGHEENGEQFF.

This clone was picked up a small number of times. This CDR3 is CAWSGGVGIYEQYF. The CDR3 nucleotides read TGTGCCTGGAGTGGTGGAGTTGGGATCTACGAGCAGTACTTC. The V gene is TRBV30, the J gene TRBJ2-7; D is undetermined. The CDR3 is 14 amino acids. Trimming shortened V by 1 base and J by 3 bases, and 13 bases separated the two germline ends. The V gene's germline CDR1 is GTSNPN and CDR2 SVGIG (reference sequence). The complete variable domain, with remaining parts taken from reference TRBV30 and TRBJ2-7, reads SQTIHQWPATLVQPVGSPLSLECTVEGTSNPNLYWYRQAAGRGLQLLFYSVGIGQISSEVPQNLSASRPQDRQFILSSKKLLLSDSGFYLCAWSGGVGIYEQYFGPGTRLTVT.

CDR3 amino acids: CASSQGSGYNEQFF. The CDR3 bases are TGCGCCAGCAGCCAAGGTTCAGGGTACAATGAGCAGTTCTTC. This chain connects TRBV4-1 to TRBJ2-1; D perhaps matches TRBD1 (5 bases). V was cut by 1 base and J by 4 bases, with 8 bases left in between. Germline V lookup: CDR1 MGHRA, CDR2 YSYEKL. This CDR3 is built from 14 residues.

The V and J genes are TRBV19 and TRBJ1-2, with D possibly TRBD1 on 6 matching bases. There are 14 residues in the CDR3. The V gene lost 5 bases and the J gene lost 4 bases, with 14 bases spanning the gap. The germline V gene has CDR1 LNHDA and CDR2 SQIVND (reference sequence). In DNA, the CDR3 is TGTGCCAGTAGTTCAGGGGATCGAATCTATGGCTACACCTTC. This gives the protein CASSSGDRIYGYTF.

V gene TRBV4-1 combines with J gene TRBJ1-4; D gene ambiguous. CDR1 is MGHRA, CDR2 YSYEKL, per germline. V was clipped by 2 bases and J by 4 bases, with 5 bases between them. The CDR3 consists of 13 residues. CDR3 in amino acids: CASSQSGNEKLFF. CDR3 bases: TGCGCCAGCAGCCAAAGCGGTAATGAAAAACTGTTTTTT.

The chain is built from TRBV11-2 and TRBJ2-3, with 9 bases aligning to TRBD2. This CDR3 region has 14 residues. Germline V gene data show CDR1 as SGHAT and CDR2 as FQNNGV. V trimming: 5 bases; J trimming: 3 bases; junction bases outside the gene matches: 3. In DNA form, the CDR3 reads TGTGCCAGCAGCCGGACTAGCGCTACAGATACGCAGTATTTT. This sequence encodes CASSRTSATDTQYF.

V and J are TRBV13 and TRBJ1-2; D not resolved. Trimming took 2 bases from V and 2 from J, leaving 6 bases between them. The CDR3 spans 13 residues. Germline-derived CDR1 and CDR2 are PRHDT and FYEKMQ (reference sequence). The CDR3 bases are TGTGCCAGCAGCTTAAACACCAACTATGGCTACACCTTC. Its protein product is CASSLNTNYGYTF.

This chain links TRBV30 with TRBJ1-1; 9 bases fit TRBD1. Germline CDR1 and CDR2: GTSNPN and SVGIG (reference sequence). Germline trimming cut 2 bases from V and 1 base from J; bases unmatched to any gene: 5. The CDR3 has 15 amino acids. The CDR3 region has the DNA TGTGCCTGGAGTACCGGGACAGGGAGGAACACTGAAGCTTTCTTT. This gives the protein CAWSTGTGRNTEAFF.

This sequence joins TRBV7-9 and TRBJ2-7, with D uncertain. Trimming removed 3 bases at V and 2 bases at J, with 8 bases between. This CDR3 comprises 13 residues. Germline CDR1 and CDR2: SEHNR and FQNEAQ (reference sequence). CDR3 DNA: TGTGCCAGCAGCTTTTCCAGGACCTACGAGCAGTACTTC. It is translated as CASSFSRTYEQYF.

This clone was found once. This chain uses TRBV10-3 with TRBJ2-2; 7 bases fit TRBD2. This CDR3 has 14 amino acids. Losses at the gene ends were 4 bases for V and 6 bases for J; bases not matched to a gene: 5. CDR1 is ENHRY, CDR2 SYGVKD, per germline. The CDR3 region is CAISGPAGAGELFF. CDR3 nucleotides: TGTGCCATCAGTGGACCGGCGGGGGCCGGGGAGCTGTTTTTT.

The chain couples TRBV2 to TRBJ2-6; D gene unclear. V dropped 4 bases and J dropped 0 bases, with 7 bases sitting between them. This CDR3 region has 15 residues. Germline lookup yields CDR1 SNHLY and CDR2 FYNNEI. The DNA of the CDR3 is TGTGCCAGCAGTGCCCTAGTCTCTGGGGCCAACGTCCTGACTTTC. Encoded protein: CASSALVSGANVLTF.

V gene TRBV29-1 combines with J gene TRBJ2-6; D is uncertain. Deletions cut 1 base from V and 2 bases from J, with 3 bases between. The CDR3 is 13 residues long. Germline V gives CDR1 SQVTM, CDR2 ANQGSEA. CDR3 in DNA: TGCAGCGTTGAAGGGGCTGGGGCCAACGTCCTGACTTTC. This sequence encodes CSVEGAGANVLTF.